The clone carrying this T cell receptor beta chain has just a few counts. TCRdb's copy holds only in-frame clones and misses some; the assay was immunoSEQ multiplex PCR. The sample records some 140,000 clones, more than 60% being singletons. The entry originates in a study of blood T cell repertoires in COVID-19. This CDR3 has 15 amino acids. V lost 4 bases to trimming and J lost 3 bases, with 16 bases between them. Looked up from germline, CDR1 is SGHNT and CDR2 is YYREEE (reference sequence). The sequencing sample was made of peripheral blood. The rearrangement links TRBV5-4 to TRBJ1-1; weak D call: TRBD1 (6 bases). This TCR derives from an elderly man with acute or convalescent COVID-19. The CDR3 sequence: CASSTTGRGDTEAFF. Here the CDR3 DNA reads TGTGCCAGCAGCACGACAGGAAGAGGGGACACTGAAGCTTTCTTT.